A selection of T cell receptor beta chains follows, all from one sample in a study of vaccination and CD4 T cells after COVID-19. No antigens are known for them. Using its own MiXCR run on the PCR reads, TCRdb lists one record per CDR3 protein. The sample holds fewer than 9,000 distinct CDR3 sequences, approximately 32% seen once. The sequenced sample was CD4+ T cells from blood, cultured in vitro. Receptors were obtained from a human donor in good health. Both conserved end residues are part of each CDR3. A D gene is named only where the DNA matches it firmly. Clone size appears in some rows only: once, few, many, or a class for an expanded clone.

cdr3_nt	cdr3_aa	j_call	clone_size	d_call	v_call	cdr3_length
TGTGCCAGCAGCTTGGTCCCTAACACTGAAGCTTTCTTT	CASSLVPNTEAFF	TRBJ1-1	NA	NA	TRBV5-5	13
TGTGCCAGCAGCCCCCCTGGGGGACAGGAGACCCAGTACTTC	CASSPPGGQETQYF	TRBJ2-5	few	NA	TRBV21-1	14
TGTGCCAGCAGTTCCGACAGGGTAGCTGGTGCTCAGCCCCAGCATTTT	CASSSDRVAGAQPQHF	TRBJ1-5	NA	TRBD1	TRBV2	16
TGTGCCAGCAGCCCTGGGGGTCGGTCGGAAGCTTTCTTT	CASSPGGRSEAFF	TRBJ1-1	few	NA	TRBV6-1	13
TGTGCCAGCAGTGGGGTTTACAATGAGCAGTTCTTC	CASSGVYNEQFF	TRBJ2-1	few	NA	TRBV6-1	12
TGCGCCAGCAGCCAAGACGAACCTAGCGGGGCATACAATGAGCAGTTCTTC	CASSQDEPSGAYNEQFF	TRBJ2-1	once	TRBD2	TRBV4-1	17
TGTGCCAGCAGCTTGGCATTTGGTGGCCAGCCCCAGCATTTT	CASSLAFGGQPQHF	TRBJ1-5	NA	NA	TRBV5-6	14
TGTGCCAGCAGTGAAGGTCGTGGTTTTGGTGAGCAGTTCTTC	CASSEGRGFGEQFF	TRBJ2-1	NA	NA	TRBV2	14
TGTGCCTGGAGGGGGGATCTGTTCACTGAAGCTTTCTTT	CAWRGDLFTEAFF	TRBJ1-1	NA	NA	TRBV30	13
TGTGCCAGCAGTTTCAGGGGGCGGGGGTATAGCAATCAGCCCCAGCATTTT	CASSFRGRGYSNQPQHF	TRBJ1-5	NA	TRBD1	TRBV12-3/TRBV12-4	17
TGCAGTGCTAGCGCTTTATCCCCAGGGAAGGAGGACTATGGCTACACCTTC	CSASALSPGKEDYGYTF	TRBJ1-2	NA	NA	TRBV20-1	17
TGTGCCAGCAGCTTAGAAGTCGGAGAGCTGTTTTTT	CASSLEVGELFF	TRBJ2-2	few	NA	TRBV7-8	12
TGCAGTGCTAGAGATGCCACTAGCTGGGAAGAGACCCAGTACTTC	CSARDATSWEETQYF	TRBJ2-5	NA	NA	TRBV20-1	15
TGCAGTGCCCCAAACCCAGGGAACGCGAACACCGGGGAGCTGTTTTTT	CSAPNPGNANTGELFF	TRBJ2-2	few	NA	TRBV20-1	16
TGTGCCAGCAGCCTCGGGCTTTATGGCTACACCTTC	CASSLGLYGYTF	TRBJ1-2	few	NA	TRBV7-9	12
TGTGCCAGCAGCTTGACCGGGACAGGGAAAAGAGGATCAGGCTACACCTTC	CASSLTGTGKRGSGYTF	TRBJ1-2	NA	TRBD1	TRBV7-9	17